A selection of T cell receptor beta chains follows, all from one sample in a study of blood T cell repertoires in COVID-19. The repertoire was sequenced with immunoSEQ multiplex PCR; TCRdb's copy has only in-frame clones and lacks some. In the table there are roughly 43,000 clones, 86% of which are singletons. The sequencing sample was made of PBMCs or T cells enriched from blood (not recorded which). These receptors were collected from a woman aged 45 to 65 who had recovered from COVID-19. The CDR3 runs from the conserved cysteine through the conserved F or W. Fields, in order: clone size, V gene, D gene, J gene, CDR3 protein, CDR3 DNA. The D gene is left open where the match is weak. For some rows the clone size is stated as once, few or many, or as a class when expanded; others skip it.

once,TRBV27,TRBD1,TRBJ2-2,CASTLGQGATGELFF,TGTGCCAGCACTCTGGGACAGGGAGCCACCGGGGAGCTGTTTTTT
NA,TRBV14,NA,TRBJ2-7,CASSQVRSFGVGEQYF,TGTGCCAGCAGCCAAGTAAGGAGCTTCGGGGTGGGGGAGCAGTACTTC
NA,TRBV19,NA,TRBJ1-2,CASRPRGEGGYTF,TGTGCCAGTAGACCGCGCGGTGAAGGTGGCTACACCTTC
NA,TRBV11-2,TRBD2,TRBJ2-5,CASSWGREQETQYF,TGTGCCAGCAGCTGGGGGAGGGAACAAGAGACCCAGTACTTC
NA,TRBV7-9,TRBD1,TRBJ1-2,CASSQTRGDYGYTF,TGTGCCAGCAGCCAAACCAGGGGGGACTATGGCTACACCTTC
NA,TRBV11-3,NA,TRBJ2-2,CASSLGGDSGGTGELFF,TGTGCCAGCAGCCTAGGAGGGGATAGCGGAGGGACCGGGGAGCTGTTTTTT
NA,TRBV19,NA,TRBJ1-5,CASRQASNEPQHF,TGTGCCAGTAGGCAGGCCTCTAATGAGCCCCAGCATTTT
NA,TRBV19,TRBD2,TRBJ2-6,CASNSGRASGANVLTF,TGTGCCAGTAATAGCGGGAGGGCCTCTGGGGCCAACGTCCTGACTTTC
NA,TRBV7-8,NA,TRBJ1-1,CASSLDPGTEAFF,TGTGCCAGCAGCTTAGATCCAGGTACTGAAGCTTTCTTT
NA,TRBV4-2,TRBD2,TRBJ2-3,CASSQDSSTSGSTDTQYF,TGTGCCAGCAGCCAAGATAGTTCTACTAGCGGGAGCACAGATACGCAGTATTTT
NA,TRBV3-1/TRBV3-2,TRBD2,TRBJ2-3,CASSTTSGPTDTQYF,TGTGCCAGCAGCACAACTAGCGGACCCACAGATACGCAGTATTTT
NA,TRBV6-2/TRBV6-3,NA,TRBJ1-1,CASSYSNYGLFGNTEAFF,TGTGCCAGCAGTTACTCGAATTACGGGTTATTCGGGAACACTGAAGCTTTCTTT
NA,TRBV5-1,TRBD2,TRBJ2-1,CASTLAGENNEQFF,TGCGCCAGCACCTTAGCGGGGGAGAACAATGAGCAGTTCTTC
NA,TRBV5-4,NA,TRBJ2-2,CASTPGGGGDTGELFF,TGTGCCAGCACCCCTGGAGGGGGCGGGGACACCGGGGAGCTGTTTTTT
NA,TRBV10-3,NA,TRBJ2-7,CAISDAVRTADYEQYF,TGTGCCATCAGCGACGCCGTAAGGACAGCAGATTACGAGCAGTACTTC
NA,TRBV15,TRBD1,TRBJ1-4,CATSSLDRPNEKLFF,TGTGCCACCAGCTCCCTGGACAGGCCTAATGAAAAACTGTTTTTT
NA,TRBV2,TRBD1,TRBJ1-2,CASTFTGGGGYGYTF,TGTGCCAGCACCTTCACAGGGGGCGGAGGCTATGGCTACACCTTC
NA,TRBV4-2,NA,TRBJ1-5,CASSQDGQQPQHF,TGTGCCAGCAGCCAGGACGGACAGCAGCCCCAGCATTTT
NA,TRBV5-1,NA,TRBJ2-3,CASSPPGSTDTQYF,TGCGCCAGCAGCCCCCCAGGGTCCACAGATACGCAGTATTTT
NA,TRBV5-1,TRBD1,TRBJ2-7,CASSGSATGGFYEQYF,TGCGCCAGCAGCGGGTCCGCGACAGGGGGCTTCTACGAGCAGTACTTC
once,TRBV11-2,NA,TRBJ2-1,CASSSRYNEQFF,TGTGCCAGCAGCTCCCGCTACAATGAGCAGTTCTTC
NA,TRBV19,NA,TRBJ2-1,CASSINNYNEQFF,TGTGCCAGTAGTATTAACAACTACAATGAGCAGTTCTTC
NA,TRBV30,TRBD2,TRBJ2-1,CAWSRLAGGNEQFF,TGTGCCTGGAGTAGACTAGCGGGGGGGAATGAGCAGTTCTTC
NA,TRBV18,NA,TRBJ2-3,CASSPFQGQRTDTQYF,TGTGCCAGCTCACCTTTTCAGGGGCAACGCACAGATACGCAGTATTTT
NA,TRBV5-1,TRBD1,TRBJ2-3,CASSLIPGTGPDTQYF,TGCGCCAGCAGCCTAATACCCGGGACAGGGCCTGATACGCAGTATTTT
NA,TRBV27,NA,TRBJ2-4,CASSSAGAAKNIQYF,TGTGCCAGCAGTTCGGCAGGGGCGGCCAAAAACATTCAGTACTTC
NA,TRBV2,NA,TRBJ2-2,CASSERQIGGLGTGELFF,TGTGCCAGCAGTGAACGCCAAATCGGGGGGCTGGGCACCGGGGAGCTGTTTTTT
NA,TRBV18,NA,TRBJ2-7,CASSPPQGLYEQYF,TGTGCCAGCTCACCACCGCAGGGTCTCTACGAGCAGTACTTC
NA,TRBV18,NA,TRBJ1-3,CASSPDSGDSGNTIYF,TGTGCCAGCTCACCTGATTCAGGGGATTCTGGAAACACCATATATTTT
NA,TRBV15,NA,TRBJ1-2,CATSEHNYGYTF,TGTGCCACCAGCGAACATAACTATGGCTACACCTTC
NA,TRBV7-2,NA,TRBJ1-5,CASRMDGGYQPQHF,TGTGCCAGCAGAATGGACGGGGGATATCAGCCCCAGCATTTT
NA,TRBV28,TRBD1,TRBJ1-2,CATRIWGRGRTFYTF,TGTGCCACACGCATATGGGGCAGGGGGCGGACCTTCTACACCTTC
NA,TRBV6-2/TRBV6-3,NA,TRBJ2-7,CASSYTLTRSYEQYF,TGTGCCAGCAGTTACACTCTGACTAGAAGTTACGAGCAGTACTTC
NA,TRBV10-3,NA,TRBJ2-7,CAISAPSSYEQYF,TGTGCCATCAGTGCCCCGTCCTCCTACGAGCAGTACTTC
NA,TRBV9,TRBD1,TRBJ1-1,CASSPGQGASEAFF,TGTGCCAGCAGCCCGGGACAGGGGGCCTCTGAAGCTTTCTTT
NA,TRBV10-1,NA,TRBJ1-4,CASSESHPGHLEKLFF,TGCGCCAGCAGTGAGTCCCACCCGGGACACCTTGAAAAACTGTTTTTT
NA,TRBV2,NA,TRBJ2-5,CASSTQGGRETQYF,TGTGCCAGCAGTACACAGGGAGGGAGAGAGACCCAGTACTTC
NA,TRBV28,TRBD1,TRBJ1-1,CASSPRPGTGTGTEAFF,TGTGCCAGCAGTCCCCGACCCGGGACAGGGACGGGCACTGAAGCTTTCTTT
NA,TRBV19,TRBD1,TRBJ1-5,CATDRGRGVGQPQHF,TGTGCCACCGACAGGGGGCGCGGGGTCGGTCAGCCCCAGCATTTT
NA,TRBV7-6,NA,TRBJ2-3,CASSLGRLTDTQYF,TGTGCCAGCAGCTTAGGTCGTCTCACAGATACGCAGTATTTT